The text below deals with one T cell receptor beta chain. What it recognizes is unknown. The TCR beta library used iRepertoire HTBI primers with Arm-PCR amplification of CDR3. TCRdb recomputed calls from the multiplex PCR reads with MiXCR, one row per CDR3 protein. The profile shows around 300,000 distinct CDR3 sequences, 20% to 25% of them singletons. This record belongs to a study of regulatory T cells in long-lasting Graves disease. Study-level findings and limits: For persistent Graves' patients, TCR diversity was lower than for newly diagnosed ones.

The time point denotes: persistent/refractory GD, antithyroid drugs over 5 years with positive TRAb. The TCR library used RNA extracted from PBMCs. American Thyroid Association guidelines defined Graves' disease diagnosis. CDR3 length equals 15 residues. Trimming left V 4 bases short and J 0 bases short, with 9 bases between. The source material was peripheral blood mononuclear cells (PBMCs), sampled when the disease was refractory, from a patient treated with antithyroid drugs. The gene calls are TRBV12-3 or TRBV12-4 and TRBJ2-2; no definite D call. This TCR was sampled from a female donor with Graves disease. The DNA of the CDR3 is TGTGCCAGCAGTTCTCATACCACGAACACCGGGGAGCTGTTTTTT. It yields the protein CASSSHTTNTGELFF.